This TCR beta chain derives from a study of T cell responses to AZD1222 COVID-19 vaccine. Of note for this clone: Different DNA sequences within this sample yield the same CDR3.

Clones were sequenced by immunoSEQ multiplex PCR, and TCRdb holds only the in-frame ones, with some missing. The table records about 150,000 clones, about 93% of them present only once. Specimen: peripheral blood, collected 28 days after the second AZD1222 dose. The sequence was collected from an adult who received the AZD1222 COVID-19 vaccine.

The chain's CDR3 is CAWSLGTVNTEAFF. The CDR3 coding sequence is TGTGCCTGGAGTTTAGGGACGGTGAACACTGAAGCTTTCTTT. V usage is TRBV30 and J usage is TRBJ1-1; D might be TRBD1 (5 bases). This CDR3 is built from 14 residues. CDR1 and CDR2 from the germline V gene are GTSNPN and SVGIG (reference sequence). V dropped 2 bases and J dropped 0 bases, with 10 bases sitting between them.